These 19 T cell receptor beta chains were all obtained from the same sample, sequenced in a study of high-grade serous ovarian cancer treatment subgroups. Tumor tissue was taken before any definitive surgery or chemotherapy was given. Repertoires were generated with immunoSEQ multiplex PCR, while TCRdb's copy carries only in-frame clones and drops some. The table shows fewer than 20,000 clones, with 73% occurring only once. Sequenced sample: tumor tissue. The receptors come from a human donor with high-grade serous ovarian cancer.

This sequence joins TRBV28 and TRBJ1-4, with D unclear. This CDR3 spans 12 amino acids. Germline loops: CDR1 MDHEN, CDR2 SYDVKM. Trimming left V 6 bases short and J 8 bases short, with 10 bases between. This CDR3 reads CASRDGREKLFF. Here the CDR3 DNA reads TGTGCCAGCAGGGATGGGAGGGAAAAACTGTTTTTT.

The V call is TRBV7-8, the J call TRBJ2-7, with D uncertain. Trimming stripped 2 bases from V and 1 base from J, with 12 bases between. CDR1 and CDR2 from the germline V gene are SGHVS and FQNEAQ. This CDR3 contains 15 residues. The CDR3 loop is CASSLTNIQSYEQYF. CDR3 DNA sequence: TGTGCCAGCAGCTTAACGAATATCCAATCCTACGAGCAGTACTTC.

The V gene is TRBV19, the J gene TRBJ1-3; D might be TRBD1 (5 bases). In germline, CDR1 is LNHDA, CDR2 SQIVND (reference sequence). Trimming took 9 bases from V and 3 from J, leaving 15 bases between them. The CDR3 extends over 14 amino acids. Here the CDR3 reads CASLRRGSGNTIYF. CDR3 DNA: TGTGCCAGCTTGAGACGGGGGAGTGGAAACACCATATATTTT. Using reference TRBV19 and TRBJ1-3 for the parts outside the CDR3, the full variable domain is DGGITQSPKYLFRKEGQNVTLSCEQNLNHDAMYWYRQDPGQGLRLIYYSQIVNDFQKGDIAEGYSVSREKKESFPLTVTSAQKNPTAFYLCASLRRGSGNTIYFGEGSWLTVV.

The chain has TRBV28 and TRBJ1-1; tentative D call: TRBD1 (6 bases). The CDR3 consists of 15 residues. V was pared by 1 base and J by 4 bases, with 13 bases between. Per germline, CDR1 MDHEN and CDR2 SYDVKM. The DNA of the CDR3 is TGTGCCAGCAGTTTATTTTCACAGGGTGGCACTGAAGCTTTCTTT. Residues: CASSLFSQGGTEAFF.

J is TRBJ1-5 and V is TRBV6-6, with 10 positions matching TRBD1. Germline V gene lookup returns CDR1 MNHNY and CDR2 SVGAGI (reference sequence). This CDR3 contains 16 residues. Trimming removed 2 bases from V and 4 bases from J; junction bases left unmatched: 5. The CDR3 region has the DNA TGTGCCAGCAGTTACCTAGACAGGGGGCAAAATCAGCCCCAGCATTTT. This encodes CASSYLDRGQNQPQHF.

The CDR3 DNA reads as TGTGCCAGCAGCTTGGCTAGCGGGGGGCCAGAGACCCAGTACTTC. This encodes CASSLASGGPETQYF. This rearrangement joins TRBV9 to TRBJ2-5, with 11 positions matching TRBD2. CDR3 length equals 15 residues. Germline V CDR1 and CDR2: SGDLS, YYNGEE. V was pared by 4 bases and J by 4 bases, with 6 bases of the junction left unmatched.

This clone was counted once. The CDR3 DNA reads TGTGCCAGCAGCCTGTCCCGGGGGTGGGAGACCCAGTACTTC. Translation: CASSLSRGWETQYF. The rearrangement uses TRBV7-9 and TRBJ2-5; D is perhaps TRBD2 (6 bases). This CDR3 spans 14 amino acids. Trimming pared 5 bases from V and 5 bases from J, leaving 15 bases between. Germline V gene sequence: CDR1 SEHNR, CDR2 FQNEAQ (reference sequence).

The chain has TRBV28 and TRBJ1-3, with D maybe TRBD1 (5 bases). This CDR3 spans 14 amino acids. Per the germline V gene, CDR1 is MDHEN and CDR2 is SYDVKM. V gave up 3 bases and J gave up 2 bases, with 8 bases separating them. The CDR3 coding sequence is TGTGCCAGCAGTTTCTGGGGGGCTGGAAACACCATATATTTT. Its protein is CASSFWGAGNTIYF.

V and J are TRBV7-3 and TRBJ2-1, with a tentative D call TRBD1 (5 bases). V lost 5 bases, J lost 5 bases, and 13 bases lay in between. The CDR3 sequence is 14 residues long. Per the germline V gene, CDR1 is SGHTA and CDR2 is FQGTGA. CDR3 sequence: CASSPTGPDNEQFF. In DNA, the CDR3 is TGTGCCAGCAGCCCCACAGGACCCGACAATGAGCAGTTCTTC.

J is TRBJ2-5 and V is TRBV5-4, with D perhaps TRBD2 (5 bases). CDR1 and CDR2 from the germline V gene are SGHNT and YYREEE (reference sequence). V shed 0 bases and J shed 4 bases, with 13 bases lying between them. The CDR3 spans 15 residues. The CDR3 sequence is CASSLGSGRGETQYF. CDR3 sequence (DNA): TGTGCCAGCAGCTTGGGGTCGGGGAGAGGAGAGACCCAGTACTTC.

CDR3 loop: CASSPSRVYGYTF. CDR3 DNA: TGTGCCAGCAGCCCCTCTAGGGTCTATGGCTACACCTTC. V is TRBV6-5 and J is TRBJ1-2; D is unresolved. The CDR3 covers 13 residues. Trimming pared 6 bases from V and 4 bases from J, leaving 12 bases between. Looked up from germline, CDR1 is MNHEY and CDR2 is SVGAGI.

The rearrangement links TRBV15 to TRBJ2-7; D is unclear. The V gene's germline CDR1 is LNHNV and CDR2 YYDKDF (reference sequence). The V end lost 2 bases, the J end lost 3 bases, and 5 bases lay between the germline ends. This CDR3 has 12 residues. The CDR3 bases are TGTGCCACCAGCAGATTGGGCTACGAGCAGTACTTC. It yields the protein CATSRLGYEQYF.

The CDR3 sequence: CASRKGETQYF. CDR3 in DNA: TGTGCCAGCCGAAAGGGAGAGACCCAGTACTTC. The chain links TRBV2 to TRBJ2-5; D is unresolved. Germline V lookup: CDR1 SNHLY, CDR2 FYNNEI. CDR3 length: 11 residues. The V end was cut by 8 bases, the J end by 4 bases, with 8 bases between.

The CDR3 sequence is CASSLTPGPSYEQYF. The CDR3 region has the DNA TGTGCCAGCAGCTTAACCCCCGGGCCGTCCTACGAGCAGTACTTC. The chain links TRBV7-3 to TRBJ2-7; D gene uncertain. The CDR3 totals 15 residues. Germline CDR1 is SGHTA and CDR2 is FQGTGA. Trimming took 0 bases from V and 1 from J, leaving 10 bases between them.

V usage is TRBV6-1 and J usage is TRBJ1-2; D not certain. This CDR3 has 15 amino acids. Germline V CDR1 and CDR2: MNHNS, SASEGT. Trimming shortened V by 3 bases and J by 0 bases, and 11 bases separated the two germline ends. The CDR3 reads CASSEPASANYGYTF. CDR3 coding DNA: TGTGCCAGCAGTGAGCCCGCTTCGGCTAACTATGGCTACACCTTC.

This chain uses TRBV9 with TRBJ2-5; D possibly corresponds to TRBD1 (6 bases). This CDR3 comprises 15 residues. The ends were cut back, 4 bases at V and 5 bases at J, with 18 bases in the middle. From germline, CDR1 is SGDLS and CDR2 YYNGEE. This CDR3 reads CASSRRRDNKETQYF. The CDR3 DNA follows: TGTGCCAGCAGCCGACGACGGGACAATAAGGAGACCCAGTACTTC.

The chain links TRBV6-1 to TRBJ1-4; D call uncertain. This CDR3 is built from 12 residues. The germline V gene has CDR1 MNHNS and CDR2 SASEGT. The chain's CDR3 is CAVGVRSEKLFF. The CDR3 DNA reads as TGTGCGGTCGGGGTGAGGAGCGAAAAACTGTTTTTT.

The chain recombines TRBV29-1 with TRBJ2-3, with 9 bases fitting TRBD1. Germline CDR1 and CDR2: SQVTM and ANQGSEA. V dropped 2 bases and J dropped 3; count of bases not matched to a gene: 6. The CDR3 runs 15 residues. The CDR3 nucleotides are TGCAGCGTTGAAAGACAGGGGGTCTTGACAGATACGCAGTATTTT. The encoded protein is CSVERQGVLTDTQYF.

The chain uses TRBV29-1 and TRBJ2-5; D perhaps matches TRBD2 (7 bases). Trimming stripped 7 bases from V and 2 bases from J, with 11 bases between. Germline V gene lookup returns CDR1 SQVTM and CDR2 ANQGSEA. The CDR3 has 12 amino acids. DNA for the CDR3: TGCAGCGCGGGGGGCCTTCAAGAGACCCAGTACTTC. It codes for CSAGGLQETQYF.